This TCR beta chain came from a study of blood T cell repertoires in COVID-19. Across the study: Specimens from acute and convalescent COVID-19 originated in the United States, Italy and Spain. Nucleic acid was either cDNA or gDNA, and it came from T cells, B-cell-depleted T cells, or PBMCs.

As handled by the study authors: Amplifying reference gene primers gave estimates of nucleated cell counts. Using immunoSEQ multiplex PCR, the repertoire was profiled, and TCRdb retains in-frame clones only, with some absent. V, J and clone size are those of that table, while D and trimming were read from the DNA. The repertoire holds 150,000 to 200,000 clones, about 80% seen once, with over 2% in the top ten. This CDR3 has 17 amino acids. Per germline, CDR1 SGHDN and CDR2 FVKESK. V dropped 1 base and J dropped 5 bases, with 20 bases sitting between them. The specimen was peripheral blood. The origin of this receptor is a human donor with acute or convalescent COVID-19. The donor label of this sample is uncertain. The chain carries TRBV14 and TRBJ1-1, with D perhaps matching TRBD1 (6 bases). As DNA, the CDR3 is TGTGCCAGCAGCCAAGGGATCCCGGGGGGCGCGAATACTGAAGCTTTCTTT. This sequence encodes CASSQGIPGGANTEAFF.